These 27 T cell receptor beta chains came from one sample sequenced in a study of T cell changes during pregnancy in multiple sclerosis. Data came from immunoSEQ multiplex PCR; TCRdb stores just in-frame clones and leaves some out. This table holds more than 40,000 clones, around 94% found once. This material consisted of CD4+ T cells from peripheral blood mononuclear cells, taken in the third trimester of pregnancy. The receptors were sampled from a female donor with multiple sclerosis, enrolled in a pregnancy study.

The V and J genes are TRBV27 and TRBJ2-3, with TRBD1 matching 9 bases. The CDR3 extends over 15 amino acids. Germline lookup yields CDR1 MNHEY and CDR2 SMNVEV (reference sequence). J lost 5 bases, V lost 6 bases, and 9 bases had no gene match. Written as DNA, the CDR3 is TGTGCCAGCAGCTCCTACAGGGGGCGGGGAGATACGCAGTATTTT. This translates into CASSSYRGRGDTQYF.

The chain is built from TRBV5-5 and TRBJ2-7; 8 bases are shared with TRBD1. V lost 4 bases, J lost 3 bases, and 6 bases stayed unmatched. The germline gives CDR1 SGHKS, CDR2 YYEKEE (reference sequence). The CDR3 runs to 14 residues. The CDR3: CASSAGQGLYEQYF. The CDR3 DNA reads TGTGCCAGCAGCGCTGGACAGGGCCTCTACGAGCAGTACTTC.

V is TRBV6-4 and J is TRBJ1-5, with D possibly TRBD1 on 6 matching bases. The germline V and J ends were trimmed by 5 bases and 5 bases, with 7 bases remaining between them. Germline lookup yields CDR1 MRHNA and CDR2 SNTAGT. The CDR3 is 12 residues long. The CDR3 DNA reads TGTGCCAGCAGTAACAGGGATCAGCCCCAGCATTTT. Protein: CASSNRDQPQHF.

The rearrangement links TRBV28 to TRBJ1-4, with TRBD1 identical over 9 bases. J lost 5 bases, V lost 4 bases, and 8 bases had no gene match. The germline CDR1 and CDR2 sequences are MDHEN and SYDVKM. The length of the CDR3 is 16 residues. The CDR3 region has the DNA TGTGCCAGCAGTTCGCTCTTAGGGACAGGGAATGAAAAACTGTTTTTT. Protein sequence: CASSSLLGTGNEKLFF. The variable domain in full, completed from reference TRBV28 and TRBJ1-4, reads DVKVTQSSRYLVKRTGEKVFLECVQDMDHENMFWYRQDPGLGLRLIYFSYDVKMKEKGDIPEGYSVSREKKERFSLILESASTNQTSMYLCASSSLLGTGNEKLFFGSGTQLSVL.

V is TRBV5-1 and J is TRBJ2-7; 9 nucleotides match TRBD1. CDR1 and CDR2 (germline): SGHRS, YFSETQ. With V trimmed by 4 bases and J by 0 bases, 5 bases remained unmatched. This CDR3 is built from 15 residues. The CDR3 loop reads CASSPGTGISYEQYF. The CDR3 bases are TGCGCCAGCAGCCCCGGGACAGGGATCTCCTACGAGCAGTACTTC.

The chain has TRBV7-6 and TRBJ2-7, with 7 bases lining up with TRBD2. V gave up 1 base and J gave up 2 bases; unmatched junction bases: 5. The CDR3 consists of 15 residues. Germline V gives CDR1 SGHVS, CDR2 FNYEAQ. CDR3 sequence reads: CASSLGGGGAYEQYF. The CDR3 coding sequence is TGTGCCAGCAGCTTAGGTGGGGGAGGGGCCTACGAGCAGTACTTC.

The chain joins TRBV6-1 to TRBJ2-3; tentative D call: TRBD2 (6 bases). Germline V CDR1 and CDR2: MNHNS, SASEGT. The CDR3 runs to 13 residues. Trimming pared 6 bases from V and 2 bases from J, leaving 9 bases between. The CDR3 sequence is CASSPSATDTQYF. The CDR3 bases are TGTGCCAGCAGCCCTAGCGCCACAGATACGCAGTATTTT.

This sequence joins TRBV5-1 and TRBJ2-5; perhaps TRBD2 as D (5 bases). CDR1 and CDR2 (germline): SGHRS, YFSETQ. The CDR3 spans 15 residues. Trimming took 4 bases from V and 2 from J, leaving 15 bases between them. The CDR3 DNA reads TGCGCCAGCAGCCCCACAGCGAGAGGGCAAGAGACCCAGTACTTC. Residues: CASSPTARGQETQYF.

The chain combines TRBV30 with TRBJ1-2; D is unresolved. The germline CDR1 and CDR2 sequences are GTSNPN and SVGIG (reference sequence). CDR3 length equals 16 residues. Trimming took off 3 bases at V and 5 bases at J, with 22 bases between the two ends. The DNA of the CDR3 is TGTGCCTGGAGGCATAGATTTGCGGGAGGCGGTTATGGCTACACCTTC. Residues: CAWRHRFAGGGYGYTF.

The V gene is TRBV19, the J gene TRBJ2-7, with a weak D call TRBD1 (5 bases). Germline CDR1 LNHDA, CDR2 SQIVND (reference sequence). Trimming removed 3 bases from V and 2 bases from J, with 8 bases in between. The CDR3 has 13 residues. CDR3 region: CASSIGRAYEQYF. The CDR3, as DNA: TGTGCCAGTAGTATCGGCAGGGCCTACGAGCAGTACTTC.

V usage is TRBV4-3 and J usage is TRBJ2-1, with D unresolved. The CDR3 is 11 amino acids. Trimming took 1 base from V and 7 from J, leaving 2 bases between them. Germline CDR1 LGHNA, CDR2 YSLEER. The CDR3 region is CASSQANEQFF. CDR3 bases: TGCGCCAGCAGCCAAGCTAATGAGCAGTTCTTC.

The chain uses TRBV4-3 and TRBJ2-4; D unresolved. V shed 0 bases and J shed 7 bases, with 7 bases lying between them. The CDR3 spans 13 residues. Germline CDR1 reads LGHNA; CDR2 reads YSLEER. The CDR3 bases are TGCGCCAGCAGCCAAGATTTTCTGAACATTCAGTACTTC. It translates to CASSQDFLNIQYF.

The gene calls are TRBV5-1 and TRBJ2-5; TRBD2 matches 9 bases. This CDR3 comprises 15 residues. The V gene end was trimmed by 5 bases and the J gene end by 5 bases; junction bases not matched to a gene: 10. Germline CDR1 reads SGHRS; CDR2 reads YFSETQ. CDR3 sequence: CASSSSGTSPETQYF. As DNA, the CDR3 is TGCGCCAGCAGTTCATCCGGGACTAGCCCGGAGACCCAGTACTTC.

This clone has just a few counts. V gene TRBV2 combines with J gene TRBJ2-3; TRBD1 aligns across 8 bases. The junction had 3 bases not matched to a gene; V was cut back by 6 bases and J by 7 bases. This CDR3 is built from 12 residues. The germline CDR1 and CDR2 sequences are SNHLY and FYNNEI. CDR3 DNA: TGTGCCAGCAGCCAGGGGGCGAATACGCAGTATTTT. This codes for CASSQGANTQYF. The full variable domain, its missing parts supplied by reference TRBV2 and TRBJ2-3, is EPEVTQTPSHQVTQMGQEVILRCVPISNHLYFYWYRQILGQKVEFLVSFYNNEISEKSEIFDDQFSVERPDGSNFTLKIRSTKLEDSAMYFCASSQGANTQYFGPGTRLTVL.

The chain joins TRBV7-2 to TRBJ1-2; D possibly corresponds to TRBD1 (5 bases). In germline, CDR1 is SGHTA, CDR2 FQGNSA. The CDR3 runs 14 residues. V lost 5 bases, J lost 4 bases, and 14 bases lay in between. For the CDR3, the DNA is TGTGCCAGCAGCGTACAGGCCGAGGCCTATGGCTACACCTTC. Its translation is CASSVQAEAYGYTF.

This rearrangement joins TRBV7-9 to TRBJ2-1, with 7 bases identical to TRBD2. Trimming cost V 1 base and J 8 bases; bases outside gene matches: 20. Germline assignment: CDR1 SEHNR and CDR2 FQNEAQ (reference sequence). This CDR3 has 19 residues. The chain's CDR3 is CASSLVLGGSSMGIYEQFF. CDR3 sequence (DNA): TGTGCCAGCAGCTTAGTACTGGGCGGGAGTAGCATGGGGATTTATGAGCAGTTCTTC.

The gene calls are TRBV7-9 and TRBJ1-1; weak D call: TRBD1 (5 bases). V was clipped by 1 base and J by 7 bases, with 13 bases between them. The CDR3 covers 14 residues. Germline CDR1 is SEHNR and CDR2 is FQNEAQ (reference sequence). In nucleotides, the CDR3 is TGTGCCAGCAGCTTAGGAGATTGGGGCGGTGAAGCTTTCTTT. It translates to CASSLGDWGGEAFF.

This clone was detected once. V and J are TRBV6-5 and TRBJ1-1; D is possibly TRBD1 (5 bases). This CDR3 is built from 14 residues. The germline V gene has CDR1 MNHEY and CDR2 SVGAGI. Trimming pared 4 bases from V and 4 bases from J, leaving 13 bases between. The CDR3 nucleotides are TGTGCCAGCAGTTCTTGGGAGGGGCGCACTGAAGCTTTCTTT. Protein sequence: CASSSWEGRTEAFF.

V and J are TRBV4-1 and TRBJ1-1; no firm D call. The CDR3 totals 15 residues. Germline V lookup: CDR1 MGHRA, CDR2 YSYEKL. The V end was cut by 4 bases, the J end by 5 bases, with 17 bases between. CDR3 sequence (DNA): TGCGCCAGCAGCCCGGGCACGGGGATGTTGACTGAAGCTTTCTTT. Protein product: CASSPGTGMLTEAFF.

Of note for this clone: The junction does not match germline at one end; this may be a read error. The CDR3: CAGRGTSNYGYTF. CDR3 nucleotide sequence: TGTGCCGGTAGGGGCACTTCTAACTATGGCTACACCTTC. This sequence joins TRBV19 and TRBJ1-2, with D maybe TRBD1 (5 bases). Per germline, CDR1 LNHDA and CDR2 SQIVND (reference sequence). The CDR3 has 13 amino acids.

This chain links TRBV4-2 with TRBJ2-3; TRBD2 matches at 8 bases. With 1 base clipped from V and 14 bases from J, the junction kept 5 bases outside the gene matches. CDR3 length: 12 amino acids. Germline V gene lookup returns CDR1 LGHNA and CDR2 YNFKEQ. The CDR3 coding sequence is TGTGCCAGCAGCCAAGTGACTAGCGTTAGGTATTTT. Translating it yields CASSQVTSVRYF.

The V call is TRBV5-5, the J call TRBJ2-7; 9 positions agree with TRBD1. Per germline, CDR1 SGHKS and CDR2 YYEKEE (reference sequence). This CDR3 contains 15 residues. V lost 3 bases to trimming and J lost 3 bases; unmatched junction nucleotides: 7. The CDR3 protein is CASSSGTGFGYEQYF. CDR3 nucleotide sequence: TGTGCCAGCAGCTCCGGGACAGGGTTCGGCTACGAGCAGTACTTC. The variable domain in full, completed from reference TRBV5-5 and TRBJ2-7, reads DAGVTQSPTHLIKTRGQQVTLRCSPISGHKSVSWYQQVLGQGPQFIFQYYEKEERGRGNFPDRFSARQFPNYSSELNVNALLLGDSALYLCASSSGTGFGYEQYFGPGTRLTVT.

The rearrangement joins TRBV28 to TRBJ2-5, with D tentatively TRBD2 (5 bases). V was pared by 5 bases and J by 5 bases, with 6 bases between. CDR3 length equals 11 residues. The germline gives CDR1 MDHEN, CDR2 SYDVKM. In DNA, the CDR3 is TGTGCCAGCAGTGAGGGTGAGACCCAGTACTTC. Its protein is CASSEGETQYF.

The chain is built from TRBV19 and TRBJ2-2; weak D call: TRBD2 (5 bases). This CDR3 region has 15 residues. Per germline, CDR1 LNHDA and CDR2 SQIVND (reference sequence). Trimming took 5 bases from V and 5 from J, leaving 15 bases between them. As DNA, the CDR3 is TGTGCCAGTAGTGGGCTGGGAGCTAGAACCGGGGAGCTGTTTTTT. The encoded protein is CASSGLGARTGELFF.

The chain is built from TRBV5-1 and TRBJ2-7; TRBD1 agrees at 7 bases. The V gene's germline CDR1 is SGHRS and CDR2 YFSETQ. This CDR3 is built from 14 residues. J lost 2 bases, V lost 0 bases, and 2 bases had no gene match. Written as DNA, the CDR3 is TGCGCCAGCAGCTTGGGGGGACAGACCTACGAGCAGTACTTC. This sequence encodes CASSLGGQTYEQYF. The entire variable domain, with the rest obtained from reference TRBV5-1 and TRBJ2-7, is as follows: KAGVTQTPRYLIKTRGQQVTLSCSPISGHRSVSWYQQTPGQGLQFLFEYFSETQRNKGNFPGRFSGRQFSNSRSEMNVSTLELGDSALYLCASSLGGQTYEQYFGPGTRLTVT.

The chain uses TRBV6-5 and TRBJ2-1, with D maybe TRBD1 (6 bases). This CDR3 contains 15 residues. Trimming removed 2 bases from V and 6 bases from J, with 14 bases in between. Germline V gene data show CDR1 as MNHEY and CDR2 as SVGAGI. The DNA for the CDR3 is TGTGCCAGCAGTTACGCAGGGGTCCGGGGCAATGAGCAGTTCTTC. Translated: CASSYAGVRGNEQFF.

The chain employs TRBV4-2 and TRBJ2-1; D is perhaps TRBD2 (6 bases). The CDR3 has 16 residues. V lost 1 base and J lost 9, with 19 bases in between. Germline values: CDR1 LGHNA, CDR2 YNFKEQ. CDR3 residues: CASSQVLGGPFGEQFF. The CDR3 DNA follows: TGTGCCAGCAGCCAAGTCCTCGGAGGGCCGTTCGGTGAGCAGTTCTTC.